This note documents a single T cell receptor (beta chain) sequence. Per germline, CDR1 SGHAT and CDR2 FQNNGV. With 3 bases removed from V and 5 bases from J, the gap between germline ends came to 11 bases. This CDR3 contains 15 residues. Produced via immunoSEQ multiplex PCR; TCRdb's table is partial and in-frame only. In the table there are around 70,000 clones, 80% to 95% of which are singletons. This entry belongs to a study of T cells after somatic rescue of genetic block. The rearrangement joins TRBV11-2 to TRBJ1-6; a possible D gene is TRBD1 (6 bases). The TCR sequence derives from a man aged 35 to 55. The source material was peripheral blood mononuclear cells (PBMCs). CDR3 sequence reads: CASSFSSGDNSPLHF. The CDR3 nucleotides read TGTGCCAGCAGCTTTTCTTCAGGGGATAATTCACCCCTCCACTTT.